The sequence of this TCR beta chain was determined in a study of cytomegalovirus exposure and HLA in healthy donors. Trimming took 5 bases from V and 6 from J, leaving 14 bases between them. Per the germline V gene, CDR1 is SNHLY and CDR2 is FYNNEI. This CDR3 comprises 14 residues. Points from the study as a whole: Earlier results showed most TCR beta V segments being productive about 87% or about 30% of the time.

The PCR used 60 Vbeta and 13 Jbeta primers. Assay used: immunoSEQ multiplex PCR; TCRdb lists only in-frame clones, some missing. Among about 200,000 clones listed, 55% to 75% were seen once. On this clone: The antigen is not known.

The sample consisted of PBMCs. This clonotype was sampled from a man in his forties or fifties in good health and CMV-seropositive. The chain employs TRBV2 and TRBJ2-4, with TRBD2 as a possible D gene (7 bases). CDR3 protein: CASSRGAAVNIQYF. CDR3 coding DNA: TGTGCCAGCAGTCGGGGGGCGGCCGTAAACATTCAGTACTTC.